This T cell receptor (beta chain) was recorded in a study of blood T cell repertoires in COVID-19. Trimming stripped 0 bases from V and 4 bases from J, with 6 bases between. CDR1 and CDR2 from the germline V gene are LGHNA and YSLEER. CDR3 length: 13 residues. TCRdb's copy holds only in-frame clones and misses some; the assay was immunoSEQ multiplex PCR. The profile shows more than 60,000 clones, 65% to 90% of them singletons. The sample taken for sequencing was peripheral blood. The TCR was taken from a man older than 75 with COVID-19, enrolled during active disease. The rearrangement joins TRBV4-3 to TRBJ2-5, with D possibly matching TRBD1 (5 bases). The CDR3: CASSQDRGETQYF. The CDR3 DNA is TGCGCCAGCAGCCAAGATAGGGGAGAGACCCAGTACTTC.